The rows below give T cell receptor beta chains drawn from one sample of a study of human T cells and chemical hapten exposure. TCRdb processed the RACE reads anew with MiXCR; each CDR3 protein has one entry. In the table there are 90,000 to 110,000 distinct CDR3 sequences, 9.2% of which are singletons. Source: whole blood, taken in connection with sensitization to the hapten diphenylcyclopropenone (DPC). The receptors shown here come from a woman aged 40 to 50 with alopecia areata. Some clones in this sample may be carry-over from other donors' samples. CDR3s include the opening cysteine and the closing phenylalanine or tryptophan. Fields, in order: D gene, V gene, J gene, clone size, CDR3 DNA, CDR3 protein. D genes are given only for firm matches. Clone size, where shown, is once, few, many, or a class for clones that have expanded.

>-|TRBV6-6|TRBJ2-7|many
TGTGCCAGCAGGACCGGGCCTTCCTCCTACGAGCAGTACTTC
CASRTGPSSYEQYF
>-|TRBV3-1|TRBJ2-2|few
TGTGCCAGCAGCCAAGAGAGCGGCAGGGGGGCCGGGGAGCTGTTTTTT
CASSQESGRGAGELFF
>-|TRBV7-3|TRBJ2-1|few
TGTGCCAGCAGCTTATCCCTAAGCTCCTACAATGAGCAGTTCTTC
CASSLSLSSYNEQFF
>TRBD2|TRBV7-6|TRBJ2-5|-
TGTGCCAGCAGTTTGGGACTAGCGGAACAAGAGACCCAGTACTTC
CASSLGLAEQETQYF
>-|TRBV6-2/TRBV6-3|TRBJ2-1|many
TGTGCCAGCAGTCTGGGCCATGAGCAGTTCTTC
CASSLGHEQFF
>-|TRBV7-2|TRBJ2-1|-
TGTGCCAGCAGCTTAGTATTGGGCGGGGGCCCACACAATAAGCAGTTCTTC
CASSLVLGGGPHNKQFF
>TRBD2|TRBV2|TRBJ2-3|-
TGTGCCAGCAGCTTAAGCGGGGTCCACACAGATACGCAGTATTTT
CASSLSGVHTDTQYF
>-|TRBV7-9|TRBJ2-3|many
TGTGCCAGCAGCTCGGACTTTTATAGCACAGATACGCAGTATTTT
CASSSDFYSTDTQYF
>-|TRBV4-1|TRBJ1-2|many
TGCGCCAGCAGCCAAGCCCCTGGACAGCCTCCCTTTAACTATGGCTACACCTTC
CASSQAPGQPPFNYGYTF
>-|TRBV25-1|TRBJ1-6|-
TGTGCCAGCAGGGACAGCTTATATAATTCACCCCTCCACTTT
CASRDSLYNSPLHF
>-|TRBV6-5|TRBJ2-2|-
TGTGCCAGCAGCATCCCGGACAGACTCACGAACACCGGGGAGCTGTTTTTT
CASSIPDRLTNTGELFF
>-|TRBV4-2|TRBJ2-1|few
TGTGCCAGCAGCCCGAAACAGGACAATGAGCAGTTCTTC
CASSPKQDNEQFF
>-|TRBV3-1|TRBJ2-1|few
TGTGCCAGCAGCCAAGAGGCCCTATCCTACAATGAGCAGTTCTTC
CASSQEALSYNEQFF
>-|TRBV9|TRBJ2-5|many
TGTGCCAGCAGCGTTGGAGGGGGCAGAGAGACCCAGTACTTC
CASSVGGGRETQYF
>-|TRBV12-3/TRBV12-4|TRBJ2-3|few
TGTGCCAGCAGTTTAGGCGGGACCACAGATACGCAGTATTTT
CASSLGGTTDTQYF
>-|TRBV7-2|TRBJ2-7|few
TGTGCCAGCAGCCCAGGCCCGGCTGGGATAGGGGAGCAGTACTTC
CASSPGPAGIGEQYF
>TRBD2|TRBV12-3/TRBV12-4|TRBJ2-2|few
TGTGCCAGCAGCTCTCGGACTAGCGGATACACCGGGGAGCTGTTTTTT
CASSSRTSGYTGELFF